The sequence of this T cell receptor beta chain was determined in a study of identical twins. There are a few counts of this clonotype. After template switching added a universal primer site, the resulting cDNA carried unique molecular identifiers. In TCRdb, the 5' RACE reads were re-called with MiXCR into one record per CDR3 protein. This sample has about 530,000 distinct CDR3 sequences; nearly 15% occur once, and the top ten carry roughly 0.42%. V was shortened by 7 bases and J by 4 bases, with 13 bases between the two germline ends. CDR3 size: 13 residues. In addition, the sample was reused for a study of yellow fever vaccine responses in identical twins.

J is TRBJ1-1 and V is TRBV12-3 or TRBV12-4; D is undetermined. The sample taken for sequencing was CD4+ T cells sorted from blood. The receptor comes from a woman in her late teens or twenties in good health. The CDR3 region is CASTGRLLTEAFF. The DNA for the CDR3 is TGTGCCAGCACCGGGCGACTCCTCACTGAAGCTTTCTTT.